These 9 T cell receptor beta chains were sequenced from one sample in a study of T cell responses to AZD1222 COVID-19 vaccine. Clones were sequenced by immunoSEQ multiplex PCR, and TCRdb holds only the in-frame ones, with some missing. The repertoire holds 120,000 to 150,000 clones, with more than 85% as singletons. The material sequenced was peripheral blood, taken on day 0 of MenACWY control vaccination. The receptors were gathered from an adult in good health.

The chain recombines TRBV7-2 with TRBJ1-5; maybe TRBD1 (6 bases). Germline loops: CDR1 SGHTA, CDR2 FQGNSA. V was clipped by 0 bases and J by 2 bases, with 8 bases between them. The CDR3 has 15 amino acids. The CDR3 here is CASSLAGGGNQPQHF. In DNA form, the CDR3 reads TGTGCCAGCAGCTTAGCAGGGGGGGGCAATCAGCCCCAGCATTTT.

This chain uses TRBV23-1 with TRBJ1-2; D unclear. TRBV23-1 is marked as an open reading frame, function uncertain. Trimming removed 8 bases at V and 8 bases at J, with 18 bases between. CDR3 size: 13 residues. For the CDR3, the DNA is TGCGCCAGCGTCATGACGGGGAGCAGCGGCTACACCTTC. Amino acids: CASVMTGSSGYTF.

The rearrangement uses TRBV4-3 and TRBJ2-7; 7 bases are a match to TRBD1. Per the germline V gene, CDR1 is LGHNA and CDR2 is YSLEER. CDR3 length: 17 residues. The V segment lost 0 bases and the J segment 0 bases; nucleotides outside the gene matches: 8. The CDR3: CASSQDRQGKSSYEQYF. The CDR3 DNA sequence: TGCGCCAGCAGCCAAGACCGACAGGGCAAGAGCTCCTACGAGCAGTACTTC.

The rearrangement links TRBV6-1 to TRBJ2-5, with TRBD1 matching 7 bases. Germline CDR1 MNHNS, CDR2 SASEGT. V dropped 4 bases and J dropped 5; count of bases not matched to a gene: 13. This CDR3 is built from 16 residues. This CDR3 reads CASSAFRDRERETQYF. In DNA form, the CDR3 reads TGTGCCAGCAGTGCCTTTCGCGACAGGGAAAGGGAGACCCAGTACTTC.

This chain uses TRBV9 with TRBJ2-3; D is perhaps TRBD2 (5 bases). Germline lookup yields CDR1 SGDLS and CDR2 YYNGEE. CDR3 size: 13 residues. The ends were cut back, 6 bases at V and 2 bases at J, with 10 bases in the middle. CDR3 amino acids: CASKNGITDTQYF. Here the CDR3 DNA reads TGTGCCAGCAAGAACGGGATCACAGATACGCAGTATTTT.

The genes are TRBV24-1 and TRBJ2-1, with D possibly called TRBD1 or TRBD2 (6 bases each). This CDR3 spans 18 amino acids. Germline assignment: CDR1 KGHDR and CDR2 SFDVKD. With 4 bases removed from V and 0 bases from J, the gap between germline ends came to 18 bases. CDR3: CATSDPGADKNSYNEQFF. CDR3 bases: TGTGCCACCAGTGACCCGGGGGCAGACAAAAACTCCTACAATGAGCAGTTCTTC.

This chain uses TRBV12-3 or TRBV12-4 with TRBJ1-1, with a tentative D call TRBD1 (6 bases). The CDR3 spans 13 residues. Trimming removed 4 bases from V and 1 base from J, with 7 bases in between. CDR3 nucleotides: TGTGCCAGCAGTTGGACAGCGAACACTGAAGCTTTCTTT. It yields the protein CASSWTANTEAFF.

The rearrangement uses TRBV7-9 and TRBJ2-1, with 11 nucleotides matching TRBD2. V was pared by 5 bases and J by 7 bases, with 10 bases of the junction left unmatched. The CDR3 is made up of 16 amino acids. Germline loops: CDR1 SEHNR, CDR2 FQNEAQ (reference sequence). The CDR3 here is CASSPSLAGVSNEQFF. The CDR3 DNA sequence: TGTGCCAGCAGCCCATCACTAGCGGGAGTATCGAATGAGCAGTTCTTC.

The chain carries TRBV7-9 and TRBJ2-2; D unresolved. The CDR3 totals 17 residues. Trimming stripped 5 bases from V and 1 base from J, with 17 bases between. Germline CDR1 and CDR2: SEHNR and FQNEAQ (reference sequence). The CDR3 nucleotides read TGTGCCAGCAGCCCGACCTTGAGGCAGAGGAACACCGGGGAGCTGTTTTTT. It specifies CASSPTLRQRNTGELFF.